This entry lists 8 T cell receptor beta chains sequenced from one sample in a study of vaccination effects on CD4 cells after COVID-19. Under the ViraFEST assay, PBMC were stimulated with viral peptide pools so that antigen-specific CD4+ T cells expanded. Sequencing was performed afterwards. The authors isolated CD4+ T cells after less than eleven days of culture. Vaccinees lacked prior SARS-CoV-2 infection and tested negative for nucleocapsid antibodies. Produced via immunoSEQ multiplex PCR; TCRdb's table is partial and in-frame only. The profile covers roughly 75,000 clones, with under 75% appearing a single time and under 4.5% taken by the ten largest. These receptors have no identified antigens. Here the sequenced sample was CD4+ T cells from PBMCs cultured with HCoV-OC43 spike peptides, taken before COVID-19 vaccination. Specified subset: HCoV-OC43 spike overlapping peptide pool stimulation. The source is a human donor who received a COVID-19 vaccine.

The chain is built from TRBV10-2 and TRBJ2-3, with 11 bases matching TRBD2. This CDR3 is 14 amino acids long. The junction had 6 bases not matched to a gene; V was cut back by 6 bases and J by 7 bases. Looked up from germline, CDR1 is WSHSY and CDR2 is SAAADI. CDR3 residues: CASRASGGRNTQYF. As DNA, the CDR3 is TGCGCCAGCAGAGCTAGCGGGGGGAGGAATACGCAGTATTTT.

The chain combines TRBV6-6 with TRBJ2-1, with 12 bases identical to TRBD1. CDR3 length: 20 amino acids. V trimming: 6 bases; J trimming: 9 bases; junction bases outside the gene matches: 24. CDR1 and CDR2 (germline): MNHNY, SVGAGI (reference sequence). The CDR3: CASSLRPGQGALSPPGEQFF. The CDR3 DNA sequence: TGTGCCAGCAGCCTACGACCGGGACAGGGGGCGTTATCCCCCCCGGGTGAGCAGTTCTTC.

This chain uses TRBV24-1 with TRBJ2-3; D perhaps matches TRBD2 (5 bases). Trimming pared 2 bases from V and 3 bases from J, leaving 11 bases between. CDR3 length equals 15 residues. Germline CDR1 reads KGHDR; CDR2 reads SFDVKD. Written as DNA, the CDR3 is TGTGCCACCAGTGATTCGAGGGAGTGGACAGATACGCAGTATTTT. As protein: CATSDSREWTDTQYF.

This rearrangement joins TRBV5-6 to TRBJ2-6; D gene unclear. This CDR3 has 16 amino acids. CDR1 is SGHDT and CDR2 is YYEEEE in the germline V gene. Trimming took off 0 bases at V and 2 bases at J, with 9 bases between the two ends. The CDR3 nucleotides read TGTGCCAGCAGCTTGGGAAACTGGGCTGGGGCCAACGTCCTGACTTTC. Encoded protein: CASSLGNWAGANVLTF.

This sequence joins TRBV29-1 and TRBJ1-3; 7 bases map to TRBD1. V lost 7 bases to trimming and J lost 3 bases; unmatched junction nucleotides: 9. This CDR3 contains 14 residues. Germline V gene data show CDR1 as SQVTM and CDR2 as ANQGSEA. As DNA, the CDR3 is TGCAGCGGCACTACAGGGGCGGGTGGAAACACCATATATTTT. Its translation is CSGTTGAGGNTIYF.

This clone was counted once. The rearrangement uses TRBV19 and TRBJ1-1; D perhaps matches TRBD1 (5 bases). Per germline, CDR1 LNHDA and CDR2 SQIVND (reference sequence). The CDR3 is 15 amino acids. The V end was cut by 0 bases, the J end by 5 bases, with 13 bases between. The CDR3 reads CASSIDRGRGTEAFF. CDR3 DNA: TGTGCCAGTAGTATAGATAGGGGCCGTGGGACTGAAGCTTTCTTT.

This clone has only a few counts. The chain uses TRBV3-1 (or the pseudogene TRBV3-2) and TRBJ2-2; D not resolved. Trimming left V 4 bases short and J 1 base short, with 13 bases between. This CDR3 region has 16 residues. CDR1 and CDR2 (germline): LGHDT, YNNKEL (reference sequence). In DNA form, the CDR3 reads TGTGCCAGCAGCCGAACGGCGGCCATGAACACCGGGGAGCTGTTTTTT. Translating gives CASSRTAAMNTGELFF.

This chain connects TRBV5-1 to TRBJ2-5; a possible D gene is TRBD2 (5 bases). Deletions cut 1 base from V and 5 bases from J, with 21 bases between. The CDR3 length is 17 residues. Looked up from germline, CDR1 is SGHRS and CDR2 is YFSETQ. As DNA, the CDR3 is TGCGCCAGCAGCTTGTCCGGTCTAGGGCGGGTCGGGGAGACCCAGTACTTC. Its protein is CASSLSGLGRVGETQYF.